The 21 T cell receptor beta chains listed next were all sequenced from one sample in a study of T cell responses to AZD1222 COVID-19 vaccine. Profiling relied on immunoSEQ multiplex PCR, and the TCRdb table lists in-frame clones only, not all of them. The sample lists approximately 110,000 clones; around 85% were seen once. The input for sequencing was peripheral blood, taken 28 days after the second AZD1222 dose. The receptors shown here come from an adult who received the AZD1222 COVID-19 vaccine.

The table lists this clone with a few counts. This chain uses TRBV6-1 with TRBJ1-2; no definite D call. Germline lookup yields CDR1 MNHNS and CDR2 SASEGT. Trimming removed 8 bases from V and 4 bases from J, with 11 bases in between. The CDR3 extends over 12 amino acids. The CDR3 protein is CASGTELYGYTF. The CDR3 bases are TGTGCCAGCGGAACAGAACTCTATGGCTACACCTTC.

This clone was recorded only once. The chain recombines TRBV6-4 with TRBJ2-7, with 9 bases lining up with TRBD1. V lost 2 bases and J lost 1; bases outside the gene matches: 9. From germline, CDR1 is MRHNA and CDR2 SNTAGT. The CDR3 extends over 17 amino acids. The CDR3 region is CASSDGTDRGTSYEQYF. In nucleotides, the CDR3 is TGTGCCAGCAGTGACGGGACCGACAGGGGGACTTCCTACGAGCAGTACTTC.

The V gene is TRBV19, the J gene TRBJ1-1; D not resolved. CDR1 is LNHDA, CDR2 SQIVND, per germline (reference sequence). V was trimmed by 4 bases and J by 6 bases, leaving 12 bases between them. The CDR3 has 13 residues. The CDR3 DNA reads TGTGCCAGTAGTAGGTCTCATATCGCTGAAGCTTTCTTT. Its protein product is CASSRSHIAEAFF.

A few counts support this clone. Here the CDR3 reads CASGDRGVYEQYF. DNA for the CDR3: TGTGCCAGCGGGGACAGGGGAGTTTACGAGCAGTACTTC. The V call is TRBV27, the J call TRBJ2-7, with TRBD1 matching 10 bases. This CDR3 is built from 13 residues. Trimming at V came to 8 bases and at J to 4 bases, leaving 5 bases not matched to a gene. In germline, CDR1 is MNHEY, CDR2 SMNVEV (reference sequence).

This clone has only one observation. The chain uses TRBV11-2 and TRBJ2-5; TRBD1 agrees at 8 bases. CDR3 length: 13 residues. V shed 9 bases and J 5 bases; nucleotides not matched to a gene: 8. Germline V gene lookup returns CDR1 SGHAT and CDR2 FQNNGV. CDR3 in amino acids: CASAQGAEETQYF. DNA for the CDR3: TGTGCCAGTGCGCAGGGGGCGGAGGAGACCCAGTACTTC.

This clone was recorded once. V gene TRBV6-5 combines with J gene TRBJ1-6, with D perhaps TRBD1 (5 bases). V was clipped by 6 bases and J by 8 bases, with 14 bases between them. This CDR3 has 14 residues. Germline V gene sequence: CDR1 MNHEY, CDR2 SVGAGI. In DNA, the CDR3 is TGTGCCAGCAGCCGACGAGGGGACGATTCACCCCTCCACTTT. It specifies CASSRRGDDSPLHF.

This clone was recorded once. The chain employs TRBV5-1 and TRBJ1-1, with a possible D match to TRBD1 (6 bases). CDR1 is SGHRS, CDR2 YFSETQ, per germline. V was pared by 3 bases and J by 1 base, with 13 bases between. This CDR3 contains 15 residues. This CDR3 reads CASSSTGQENTEAFF. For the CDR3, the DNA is TGCGCCAGCAGCTCGACGGGACAAGAGAACACTGAAGCTTTCTTT.

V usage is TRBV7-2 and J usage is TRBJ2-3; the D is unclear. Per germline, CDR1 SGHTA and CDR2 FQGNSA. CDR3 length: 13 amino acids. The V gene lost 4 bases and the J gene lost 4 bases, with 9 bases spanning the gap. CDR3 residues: CASSSLQADTQYF. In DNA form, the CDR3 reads TGTGCCAGCAGCTCCCTCCAGGCAGATACGCAGTATTTT.

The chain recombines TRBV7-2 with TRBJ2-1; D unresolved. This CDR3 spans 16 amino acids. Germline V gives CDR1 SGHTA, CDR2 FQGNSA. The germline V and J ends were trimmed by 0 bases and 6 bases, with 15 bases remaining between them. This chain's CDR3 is CASSLAGPPNFNEQFF. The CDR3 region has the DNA TGTGCCAGCAGCTTAGCCGGGCCTCCTAACTTCAATGAGCAGTTCTTC.

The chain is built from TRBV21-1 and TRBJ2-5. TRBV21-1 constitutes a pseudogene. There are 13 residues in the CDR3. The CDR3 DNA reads TGTGCCAGCAGCCCTGAAGGGACGGAGACCCAGTACTTC. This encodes CASSPEGTETQYF.

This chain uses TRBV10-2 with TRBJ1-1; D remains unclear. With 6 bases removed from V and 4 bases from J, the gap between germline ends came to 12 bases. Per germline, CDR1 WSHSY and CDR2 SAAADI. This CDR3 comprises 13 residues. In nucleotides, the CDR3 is TGCGCCAGCAGGCCCGGGCTCTCCACTGAAGCTTTCTTT. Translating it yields CASRPGLSTEAFF.

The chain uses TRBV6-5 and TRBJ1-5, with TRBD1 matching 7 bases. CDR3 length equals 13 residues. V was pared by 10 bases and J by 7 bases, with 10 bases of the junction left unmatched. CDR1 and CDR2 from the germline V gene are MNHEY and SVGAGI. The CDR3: CAIHQGGGQPQHF. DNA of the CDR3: TGTGCCATACACCAGGGGGGCGGACAGCCCCAGCATTTT.

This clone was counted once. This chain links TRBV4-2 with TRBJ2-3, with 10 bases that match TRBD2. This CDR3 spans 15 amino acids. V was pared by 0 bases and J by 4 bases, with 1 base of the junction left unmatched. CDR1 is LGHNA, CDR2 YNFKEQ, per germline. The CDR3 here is CASSQEAGGSDTQYF. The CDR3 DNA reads TGTGCCAGCAGCCAAGAAGCGGGGGGGTCAGATACGCAGTATTTT.

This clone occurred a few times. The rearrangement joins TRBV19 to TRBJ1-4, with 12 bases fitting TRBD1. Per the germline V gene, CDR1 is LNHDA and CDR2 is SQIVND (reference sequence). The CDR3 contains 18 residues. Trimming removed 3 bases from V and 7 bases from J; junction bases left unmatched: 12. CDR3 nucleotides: TGTGCCAGTAGTATTTCCCCCGGGACAGGGGGCGGCGGTGAAAAACTGTTTTTT. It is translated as CASSISPGTGGGGEKLFF. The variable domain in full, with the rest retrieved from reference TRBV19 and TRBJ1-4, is DGGITQSPKYLFRKEGQNVTLSCEQNLNHDAMYWYRQDPGQGLRLIYYSQIVNDFQKGDIAEGYSVSREKKESFPLTVTSAQKNPTAFYLCASSISPGTGGGGEKLFFGSGTQLSVL.

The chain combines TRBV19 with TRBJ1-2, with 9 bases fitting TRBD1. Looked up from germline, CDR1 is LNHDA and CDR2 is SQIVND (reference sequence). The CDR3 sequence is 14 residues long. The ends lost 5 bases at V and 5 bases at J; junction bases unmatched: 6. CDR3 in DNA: TGTGCCAGTAGTCGGACAGGGGTGGATTATGGCTACACCTTC. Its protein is CASSRTGVDYGYTF. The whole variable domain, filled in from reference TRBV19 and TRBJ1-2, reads DGGITQSPKYLFRKEGQNVTLSCEQNLNHDAMYWYRQDPGQGLRLIYYSQIVNDFQKGDIAEGYSVSREKKESFPLTVTSAQKNPTAFYLCASSRTGVDYGYTFGSGTRLTVV.

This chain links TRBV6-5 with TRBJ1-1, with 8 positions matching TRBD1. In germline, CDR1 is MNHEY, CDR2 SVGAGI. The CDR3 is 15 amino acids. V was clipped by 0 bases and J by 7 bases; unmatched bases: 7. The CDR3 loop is CASSYSNRGEDEAFF. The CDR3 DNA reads TGTGCCAGCAGTTACTCGAACAGGGGGGAGGATGAAGCTTTCTTT.

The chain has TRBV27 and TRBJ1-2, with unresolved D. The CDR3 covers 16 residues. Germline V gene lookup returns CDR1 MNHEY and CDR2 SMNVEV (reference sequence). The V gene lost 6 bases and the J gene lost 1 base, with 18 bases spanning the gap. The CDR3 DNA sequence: TGTGCCAGCAGCGTTTCCCCGAGGCAGAGTAACTATGGCTACACCTTC. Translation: CASSVSPRQSNYGYTF.

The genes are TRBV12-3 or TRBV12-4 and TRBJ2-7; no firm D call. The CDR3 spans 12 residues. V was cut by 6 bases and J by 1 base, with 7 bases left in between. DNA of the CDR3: TGTGCCAGCAGCGGTGGATCCTACGAGCAGTACTTC. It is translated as CASSGGSYEQYF.

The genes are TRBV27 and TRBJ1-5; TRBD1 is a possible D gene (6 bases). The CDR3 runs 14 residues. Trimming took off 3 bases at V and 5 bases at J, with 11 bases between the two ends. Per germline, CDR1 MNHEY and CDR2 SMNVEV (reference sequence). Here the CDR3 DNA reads TGTGCCAGCAGTTTTGGCAGGGGAGATCAGCCCCAGCATTTT. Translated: CASSFGRGDQPQHF.

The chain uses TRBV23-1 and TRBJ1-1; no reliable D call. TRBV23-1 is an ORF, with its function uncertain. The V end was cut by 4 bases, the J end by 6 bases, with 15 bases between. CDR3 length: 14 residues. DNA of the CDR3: TGCGCCAGCAGTCTCCCCAAAAGGACGGCTGAAGCTTTCTTT. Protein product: CASSLPKRTAEAFF.

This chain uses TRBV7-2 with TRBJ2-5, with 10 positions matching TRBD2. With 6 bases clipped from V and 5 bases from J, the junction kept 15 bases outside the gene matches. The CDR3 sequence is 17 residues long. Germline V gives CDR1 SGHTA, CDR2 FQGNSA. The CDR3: CASRTSAGSGGRETQYF. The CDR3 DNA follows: TGTGCCAGCAGAACCTCAGCGGGTAGCGGGGGGCGGGAGACCCAGTACTTC. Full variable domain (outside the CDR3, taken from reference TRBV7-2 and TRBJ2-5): GAGVSQSPSNKVTEKGKDVELRCDPISGHTALYWYRQSLGQGLEFLIYFQGNSAPDKSGLPSDRFSAERTGGSVSTLTIQRTQQEDSAVYLCASRTSAGSGGRETQYFGPGTRLLVL.